This T cell receptor beta chain was found in a study of T cell changes during pregnancy in multiple sclerosis (dated by TCRdb to between 2018 and 2020). A note on the overall study: Changes in the T cell repertoire over the course of pregnancy were examined in this study in women with multiple sclerosis.

To prepare the library, the immunoSEQ multiplex PCR assay was applied. Not all clones reach the TCRdb copy of this immuneACCESS table, which keeps in-frame sequences only. Checked studies attribute under half of the gap to unresolved V genes and leave the rest unexplained. For this sample the table gives 50,000 to 60,000 clones, of which about 93% were detected only once. Around 0.25% of the sample belongs to the ten largest clones. The CDR3 measures 16 amino acids from cysteine to phenylalanine. Only CDR3 DNA is held: 48 bases, read in frame from base 1. As encoded in the germline V gene, CDR1 is SGHDT while CDR2 is YYEEEE. V lost 4 bases and J lost 2 bases; the stretch between them is 17 bases long. This clone was counted a few times. Its binding antigen is unknown. Qualities for individual bases were not recorded, and no much larger clone is one base off.

This sequence was found in a female donor with multiple sclerosis, enrolled in a pregnancy study. The sample in question was CD4+ T cells from peripheral blood mononuclear cells, obtained in the second trimester of pregnancy. The sequence is built from TRBV5-6 and TRBJ2-3; a tentative D call is TRBD2 (5 bases match). The sequenced DNA is TGTGCCAGCAGCGCTGACTATCGAACCACCACAGATACGCAGTATTTT. It is translated as CASSADYRTTTDTQYF.